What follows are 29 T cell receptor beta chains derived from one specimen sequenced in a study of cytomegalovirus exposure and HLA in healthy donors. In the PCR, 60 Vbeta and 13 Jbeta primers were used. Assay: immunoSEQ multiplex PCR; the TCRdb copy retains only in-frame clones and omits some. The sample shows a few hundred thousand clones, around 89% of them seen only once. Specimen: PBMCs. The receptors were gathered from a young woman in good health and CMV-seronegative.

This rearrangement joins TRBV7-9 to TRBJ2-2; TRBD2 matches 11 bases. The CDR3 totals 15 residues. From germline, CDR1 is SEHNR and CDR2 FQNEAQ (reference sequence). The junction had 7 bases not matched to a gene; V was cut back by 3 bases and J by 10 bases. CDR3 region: CASSFGSGGAEELFF. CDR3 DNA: TGTGCCAGCAGCTTTGGTAGCGGGGGGGCCGAGGAGCTGTTTTTT.

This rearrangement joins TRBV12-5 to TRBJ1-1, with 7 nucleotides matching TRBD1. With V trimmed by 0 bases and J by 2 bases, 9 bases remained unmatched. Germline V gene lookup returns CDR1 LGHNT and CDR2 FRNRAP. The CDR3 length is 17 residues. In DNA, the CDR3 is TGTGCTAGTGGTTTGGTAAACAAGGGGGCCAGAAACACTGAAGCTTTCTTT. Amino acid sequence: CASGLVNKGARNTEAFF.

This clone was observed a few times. In DNA, the CDR3 is TGCGCCAGCAGCCAAGTCGGTAGCAATCAGCCCCAGCATTTT. This gives the protein CASSQVGSNQPQHF. The chain is built from TRBV4-1 and TRBJ1-5; no clear D gene. Germline assignment: CDR1 MGHRA and CDR2 YSYEKL. The V gene lost 1 base and the J gene lost 0 bases, with 4 bases spanning the gap. CDR3 length: 14 amino acids.

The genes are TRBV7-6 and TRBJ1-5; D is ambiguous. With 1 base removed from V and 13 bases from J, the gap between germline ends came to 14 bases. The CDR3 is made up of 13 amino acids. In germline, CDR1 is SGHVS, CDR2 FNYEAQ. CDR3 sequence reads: CASSLGAVSQQHF. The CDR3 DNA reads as TGTGCCAGCAGCTTAGGGGCAGTCTCACAACAGCATTTT.

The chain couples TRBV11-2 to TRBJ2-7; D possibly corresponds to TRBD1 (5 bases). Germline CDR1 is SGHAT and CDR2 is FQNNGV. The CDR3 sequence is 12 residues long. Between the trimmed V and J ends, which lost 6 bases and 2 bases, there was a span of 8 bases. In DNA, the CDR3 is TGTGCCAGCAGAGGGGAAGCCTACGAGCAGTACTTC. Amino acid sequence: CASRGEAYEQYF.

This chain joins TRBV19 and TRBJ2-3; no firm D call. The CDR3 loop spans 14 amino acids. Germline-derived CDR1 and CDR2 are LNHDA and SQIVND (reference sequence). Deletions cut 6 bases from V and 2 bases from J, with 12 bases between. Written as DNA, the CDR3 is TGTGCCAGTAGCGGTATGGGCTTCACAGATACGCAGTATTTT. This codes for CASSGMGFTDTQYF.

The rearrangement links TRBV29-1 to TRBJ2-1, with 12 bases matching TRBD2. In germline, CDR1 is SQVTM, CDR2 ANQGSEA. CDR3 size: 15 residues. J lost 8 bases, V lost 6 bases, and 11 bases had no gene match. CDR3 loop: CSVPKRTSGIHEQFF. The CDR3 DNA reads TGCAGCGTCCCCAAGAGGACTAGCGGGATCCATGAGCAGTTCTTC.

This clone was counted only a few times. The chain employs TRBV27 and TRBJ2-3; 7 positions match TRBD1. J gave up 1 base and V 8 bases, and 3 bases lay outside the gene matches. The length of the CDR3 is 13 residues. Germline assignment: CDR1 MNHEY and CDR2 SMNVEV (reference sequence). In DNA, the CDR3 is TGTGCCAGCCCGGGACAGTGCACAGATACGCAGTATTTT. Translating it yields CASPGQCTDTQYF.

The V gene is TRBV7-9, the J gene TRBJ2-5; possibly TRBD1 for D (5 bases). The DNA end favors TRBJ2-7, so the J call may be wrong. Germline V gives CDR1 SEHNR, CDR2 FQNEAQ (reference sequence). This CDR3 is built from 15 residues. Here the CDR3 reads CASSFRRQITYEQYF. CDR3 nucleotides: TGTGCCAGCAGCTTCCGTCGACAGATAACTTACGAGCAGTACTTC.

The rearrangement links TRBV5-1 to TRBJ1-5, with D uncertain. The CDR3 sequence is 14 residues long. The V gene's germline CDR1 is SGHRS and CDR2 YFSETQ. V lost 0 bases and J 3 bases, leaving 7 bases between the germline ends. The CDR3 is CASSLDSLNQPQHF. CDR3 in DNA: TGCGCCAGCAGCTTGGACAGCCTCAATCAGCCCCAGCATTTT.

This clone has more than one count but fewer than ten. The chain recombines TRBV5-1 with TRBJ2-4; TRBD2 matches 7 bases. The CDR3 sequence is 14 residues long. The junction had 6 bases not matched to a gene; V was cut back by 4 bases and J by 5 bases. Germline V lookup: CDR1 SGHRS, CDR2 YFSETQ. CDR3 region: CASSPERGQNIQYF. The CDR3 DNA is TGCGCCAGCAGCCCCGAGCGGGGCCAAAACATTCAGTACTTC.

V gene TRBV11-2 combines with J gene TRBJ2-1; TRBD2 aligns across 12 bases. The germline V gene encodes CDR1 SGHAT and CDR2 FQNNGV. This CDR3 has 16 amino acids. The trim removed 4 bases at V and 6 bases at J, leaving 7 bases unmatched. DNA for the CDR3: TGTGCCAGCAGCTACAAGGGACTAGCGGGTACCAATGAGCAGTTCTTC. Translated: CASSYKGLAGTNEQFF.

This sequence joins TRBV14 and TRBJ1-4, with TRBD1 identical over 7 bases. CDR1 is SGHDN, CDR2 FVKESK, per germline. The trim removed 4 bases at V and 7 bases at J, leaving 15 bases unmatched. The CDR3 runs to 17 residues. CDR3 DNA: TGTGCCAGCAGCCGACCCTCGACAGGGAAGGTAGTTGAAAAACTGTTTTTT. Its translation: CASSRPSTGKVVEKLFF. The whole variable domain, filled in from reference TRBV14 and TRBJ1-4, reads EAGVTQFPSHSVIEKGQTVTLRCDPISGHDNLYWYRRVMGKEIKFLLHFVKESKQDESGMPNNRFLAERTGGTYSTLKVQPAELEDSGVYFCASSRPSTGKVVEKLFFGSGTQLSVL.

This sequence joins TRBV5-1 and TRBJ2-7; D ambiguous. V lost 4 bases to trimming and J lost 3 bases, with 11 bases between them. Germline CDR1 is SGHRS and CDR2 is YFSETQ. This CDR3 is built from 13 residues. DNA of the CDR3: TGCGCCAGCAGCCCCAACCTAGGCTACGAGCAGTACTTC. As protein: CASSPNLGYEQYF.

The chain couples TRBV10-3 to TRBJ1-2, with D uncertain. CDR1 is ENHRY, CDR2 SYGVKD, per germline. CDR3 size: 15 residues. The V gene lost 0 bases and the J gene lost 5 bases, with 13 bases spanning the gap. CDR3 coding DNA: TGTGCCATCAGTGAGTCGGCAGGAGGGAGGTATGGCTACACCTTC. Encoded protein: CAISESAGGRYGYTF.

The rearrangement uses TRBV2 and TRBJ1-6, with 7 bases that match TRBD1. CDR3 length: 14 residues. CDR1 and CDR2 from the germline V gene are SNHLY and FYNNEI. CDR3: CASCTQGRQSPLHF. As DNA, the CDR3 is TGTGCAAGTTGTACACAGGGGAGGCAATCACCCCTCCACTTT.

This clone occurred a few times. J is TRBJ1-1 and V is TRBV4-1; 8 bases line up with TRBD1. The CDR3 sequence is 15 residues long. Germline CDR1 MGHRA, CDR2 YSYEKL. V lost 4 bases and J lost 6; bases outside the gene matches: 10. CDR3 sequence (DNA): TGCGCCAGCAGCCTTACAGGGGGGACCTTACCTGAAGCTTTCTTT. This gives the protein CASSLTGGTLPEAFF.

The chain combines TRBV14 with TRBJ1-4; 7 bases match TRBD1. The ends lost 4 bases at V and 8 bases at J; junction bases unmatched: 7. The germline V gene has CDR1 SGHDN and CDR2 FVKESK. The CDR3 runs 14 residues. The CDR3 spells CASSPDREEEKLFF. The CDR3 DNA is TGTGCCAGCAGCCCTGACAGGGAGGAGGAAAAACTGTTTTTT.

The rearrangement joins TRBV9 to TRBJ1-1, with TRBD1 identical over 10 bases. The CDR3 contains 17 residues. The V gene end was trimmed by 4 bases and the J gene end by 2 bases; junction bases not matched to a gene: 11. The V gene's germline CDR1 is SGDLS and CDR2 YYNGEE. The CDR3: CASSLRGGTGANTEAFF. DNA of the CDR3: TGTGCCAGCAGCCTCCGGGGGGGGACAGGGGCCAACACTGAAGCTTTCTTT.

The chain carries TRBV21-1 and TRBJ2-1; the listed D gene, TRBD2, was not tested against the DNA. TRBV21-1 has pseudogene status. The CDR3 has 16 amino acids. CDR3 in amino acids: CASSKGACGRGHEQFF. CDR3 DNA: TGTGCCAGCAGCAAAGGGGCCTGTGGGAGGGGCCATGAGCAGTTCTTC.

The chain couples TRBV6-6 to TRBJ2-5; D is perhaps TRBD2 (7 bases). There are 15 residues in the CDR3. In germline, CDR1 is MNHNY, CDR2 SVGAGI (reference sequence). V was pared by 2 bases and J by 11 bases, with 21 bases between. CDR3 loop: CASSYTQGRAAEQYF. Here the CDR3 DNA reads TGTGCCAGCAGTTACACCCAGGGGAGGGCGGCAGAGCAGTACTTC.

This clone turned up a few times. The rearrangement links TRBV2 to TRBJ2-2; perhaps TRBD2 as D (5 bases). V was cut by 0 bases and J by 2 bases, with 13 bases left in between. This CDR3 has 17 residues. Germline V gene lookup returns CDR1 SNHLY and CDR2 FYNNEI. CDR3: CASSEASTRGNTGELFF. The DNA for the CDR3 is TGTGCCAGCAGTGAAGCGTCTACACGGGGAAACACCGGGGAGCTGTTTTTT.

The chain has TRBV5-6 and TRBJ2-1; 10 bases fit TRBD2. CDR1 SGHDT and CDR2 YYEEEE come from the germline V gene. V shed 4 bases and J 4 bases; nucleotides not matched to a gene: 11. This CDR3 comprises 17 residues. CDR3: CASSPKRGGPLYNEQFF. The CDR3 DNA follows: TGTGCCAGCAGCCCTAAGCGGGGGGGACCTCTTTACAATGAGCAGTTCTTC.

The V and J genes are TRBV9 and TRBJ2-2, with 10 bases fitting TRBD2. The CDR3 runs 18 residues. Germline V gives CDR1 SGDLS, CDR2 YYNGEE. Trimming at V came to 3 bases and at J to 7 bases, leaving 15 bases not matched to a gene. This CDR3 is CASSEPSLAGVFGGELFF. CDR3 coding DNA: TGTGCCAGCAGCGAACCTTCTCTAGCGGGAGTGTTCGGCGGGGAGCTGTTTTTT.

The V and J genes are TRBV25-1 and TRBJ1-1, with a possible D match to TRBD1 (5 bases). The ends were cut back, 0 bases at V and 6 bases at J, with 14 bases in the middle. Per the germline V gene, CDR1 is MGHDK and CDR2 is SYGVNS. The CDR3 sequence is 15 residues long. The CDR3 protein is CASSEYLGGGAEAFF. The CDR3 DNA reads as TGTGCCAGCAGTGAATATCTCGGGGGTGGGGCTGAAGCTTTCTTT.

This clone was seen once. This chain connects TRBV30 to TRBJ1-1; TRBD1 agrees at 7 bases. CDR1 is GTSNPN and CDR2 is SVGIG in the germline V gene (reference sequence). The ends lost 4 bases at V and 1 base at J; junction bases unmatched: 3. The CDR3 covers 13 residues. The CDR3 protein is CAWTGGWNTEAFF. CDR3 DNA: TGTGCCTGGACAGGGGGATGGAACACTGAAGCTTTCTTT.

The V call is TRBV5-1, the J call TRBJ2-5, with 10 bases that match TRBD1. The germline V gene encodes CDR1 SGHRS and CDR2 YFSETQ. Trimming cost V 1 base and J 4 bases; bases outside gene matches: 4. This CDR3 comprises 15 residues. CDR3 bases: TGCGCCAGCAGCTTGTCTGGGACAGGGGCAGAGACCCAGTACTTC. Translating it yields CASSLSGTGAETQYF.

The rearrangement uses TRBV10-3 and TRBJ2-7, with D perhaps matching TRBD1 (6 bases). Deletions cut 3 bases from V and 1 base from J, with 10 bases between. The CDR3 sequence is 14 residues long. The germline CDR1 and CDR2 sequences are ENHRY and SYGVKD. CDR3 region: CAISERTESYEQYF. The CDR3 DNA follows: TGTGCCATCAGTGAAAGGACAGAGTCCTACGAGCAGTACTTC.

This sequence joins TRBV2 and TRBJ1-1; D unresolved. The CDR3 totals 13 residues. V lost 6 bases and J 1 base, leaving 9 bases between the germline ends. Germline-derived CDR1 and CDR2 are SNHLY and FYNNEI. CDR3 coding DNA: TGTGCCAGCAGCGGGGTACCGAACACTGAAGCTTTCTTT. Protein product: CASSGVPNTEAFF.